A single sample is the source of the 9 T cell receptor beta chains below, sequenced in a study of siplizumab effects on memory and regulatory T cells. Sequencing used immunoSEQ multiplex PCR; TCRdb keeps in-frame clones, though not all of them. The repertoire holds roughly 69,000 clones, roughly 85% seen once, with about 3.5% in the top ten. What was sequenced was memory CD4+ T cells sorted from blood. All receptors come from a human donor in good health.

The chain links TRBV5-1 to TRBJ2-3; either TRBD1 or TRBD2 may fit D (5 bases each). Germline loops: CDR1 SGHRS, CDR2 YFSETQ. The CDR3 totals 14 residues. Trimming left V 7 bases short and J 6 bases short, with 18 bases between. CDR3: CASQRDAGLDTQYF. The DNA for the CDR3 is TGCGCCAGCCAAAGGGACGCAGGGCTGGATACGCAGTATTTT.

This sequence joins TRBV2 and TRBJ1-1; a possible D gene is TRBD1 (5 bases). Trimming stripped 10 bases from V and 4 bases from J, with 16 bases between. Germline CDR1 and CDR2: SNHLY and FYNNEI. The CDR3 is 13 residues long. The CDR3 reads CATSQGEGTEAFF. The CDR3 DNA sequence: TGTGCCACTTCCCAGGGTGAGGGCACTGAAGCTTTCTTT.

V and J are TRBV5-6 and TRBJ1-2, with D hard to call. Trimming pared 0 bases from V and 6 bases from J, leaving 9 bases between. This CDR3 has 13 amino acids. Looked up from germline, CDR1 is SGHDT and CDR2 is YYEEEE. The CDR3 DNA sequence: TGTGCCAGCAGCTTGGTCGGTAGAGATGGCTACACCTTC. Translation gives CASSLVGRDGYTF.

This chain joins TRBV5-1 and TRBJ1-1, with 10 positions matching TRBD1. The CDR3 consists of 14 residues. V gave up 4 bases and J gave up 3 bases; unmatched junction bases: 3. Germline CDR1 reads SGHRS; CDR2 reads YFSETQ. The DNA for the CDR3 is TGCGCCAGCAGCGGGGGACAGGGGCACACTGAAGCTTTCTTT. Its translation is CASSGGQGHTEAFF.

The DNA for the CDR3 is TGTGCCAGCAGCTTGGATGGACAGGCAGCCTACGAGCAGTACTTC. Translating gives CASSLDGQAAYEQYF. J is TRBJ2-7 and V is TRBV7-2; 7 nucleotides agree with TRBD1. CDR1 and CDR2 (germline): SGHTA, FQGNSA. With 3 bases clipped from V and 2 bases from J, the junction kept 7 bases outside the gene matches. This CDR3 comprises 15 residues.

The V and J genes are TRBV30 and TRBJ1-1; the D is unclear. Germline V gives CDR1 GTSNPN, CDR2 SVGIG (reference sequence). The CDR3 is made up of 12 amino acids. V was trimmed by 4 bases and J by 8 bases, leaving 14 bases between them. The CDR3: CAWTRLVEEAFF. The CDR3 DNA follows: TGTGCCTGGACCAGGTTGGTTGAGGAAGCTTTCTTT.

V is TRBV21-1 and J is TRBJ1-1; TRBD1 was called by the table and not checked on the DNA. TRBV21-1 is reported as a pseudogene. The CDR3 has 17 residues. The CDR3 sequence is CASSSPHGTGGYTEAFF. In DNA form, the CDR3 reads TGTGCCAGCAGCTCTCCCCACGGGACAGGGGGTTACACTGAAGCTTTCTTT.

The CDR3 sequence: CASSAYTGGTGGYNEQFF. The CDR3 DNA is TGTGCCAGTAGTGCATACACAGGGGGTACCGGGGGTTACAATGAGCAGTTCTTC. The genes are TRBV19 and TRBJ2-1; 8 nucleotides match TRBD1. Germline V CDR1 and CDR2: LNHDA, SQIVND (reference sequence). J was trimmed by 4 bases and V by 5 bases; bases with no gene match: 16. The CDR3 has 18 residues.

The DNA for the CDR3 is TGTGCCAGCAGTGAAGCGCGGAACTACTACGAGCAGTACTTC. It translates to CASSEARNYYEQYF. The V and J genes are TRBV6-1 and TRBJ2-7, with D unclear. V shed 0 bases and J shed 3 bases, with 9 bases lying between them. The CDR3 sequence is 14 residues long. Germline lookup yields CDR1 MNHNS and CDR2 SASEGT.